These T cell receptor beta chains were read from a single sample in a study of human T cells and chemical hapten exposure. TCRdb analysed the RACE reads with MiXCR anew, one entry per CDR3 protein. The top ten hold 1.7% of the sample, which has roughly 180,000 distinct CDR3 sequences, roughly 15% seen once. This specimen consisted of whole blood, obtained in connection with sensitization to the hapten diphenylcyclopropenone (DPC). These receptor sequences come from a woman between 25 and 40 years old with alopecia areata. Some clones in this sample may be carry-over from other donors' samples. The CDR3 runs from the conserved cysteine through the conserved F or W. The order of the fields is clone size, D gene, V gene, J gene, CDR3 DNA, CDR3 protein. D genes are given only for firm matches. Part of the rows lack a size; the others show once, few, many or a class for expanded clones.

clone_size: many; d_call: -; v_call: TRBV11-2; j_call: TRBJ2-5; cdr3_nt: TGTGCCAGCAGCTTCATTCACCAAGAGACCCAGTACTTC; cdr3_aa: CASSFIHQETQYF
clone_size: many; d_call: -; v_call: TRBV5-5; j_call: TRBJ2-3; cdr3_nt: TGTGCCAGCAGCTTGTATGAAGGAGATACGCAGTATTTT; cdr3_aa: CASSLYEGDTQYF
clone_size: few; d_call: TRBD1; v_call: TRBV20-1; j_call: TRBJ2-7; cdr3_nt: TGCAGTGCCACAGGGGTCGCCTACGAGCAGTACTTC; cdr3_aa: CSATGVAYEQYF
clone_size: few; d_call: -; v_call: TRBV5-1; j_call: TRBJ1-1; cdr3_nt: TGCGCCAGCAGCTTGGACGGGTATTCGAACACTGAAGCTTTCTTT; cdr3_aa: CASSLDGYSNTEAFF
clone_size: few; d_call: TRBD1; v_call: TRBV10-3; j_call: TRBJ2-3; cdr3_nt: TGTGCCATCAGTGAGTCGGGGAGACAGGGTGCAGATACGCAGTATTTT; cdr3_aa: CAISESGRQGADTQYF
clone_size: few; d_call: -; v_call: TRBV18; j_call: TRBJ1-1; cdr3_nt: TGTGCCAGCTCATCTTTCGGCAGGGACATGAACACTGAAGCTTTCTTT; cdr3_aa: CASSSFGRDMNTEAFF
clone_size: -; d_call: -; v_call: TRBV28; j_call: TRBJ2-7; cdr3_nt: TGTGCCAGCAGCCCAATCCGAAAAGCCGAGAAACAGGGGCAGTACTTC; cdr3_aa: CASSPIRKAEKQGQYF
clone_size: few; d_call: -; v_call: TRBV20-1; j_call: TRBJ2-5; cdr3_nt: TGCAGTGTCCAGAAGACGGTACAAGAGACCCAGTACTTC; cdr3_aa: CSVQKTVQETQYF
clone_size: few; d_call: -; v_call: TRBV7-9; j_call: TRBJ1-1; cdr3_nt: TGTGCCAGCAGCTTAGCCAGGAATGAAGCTTTCTTT; cdr3_aa: CASSLARNEAFF
clone_size: -; d_call: TRBD1; v_call: TRBV18; j_call: TRBJ2-7; cdr3_nt: TGTGCCAGCACAATGACAGGGGGCTCCTACGAGCAGTACTTC; cdr3_aa: CASTMTGGSYEQYF
clone_size: -; d_call: TRBD2; v_call: TRBV5-1; j_call: TRBJ2-2; cdr3_nt: TGCGCCAGCAGCTTGGCCGTGACTAGCGGGAACACCGGGGAGCTGTTTTTT; cdr3_aa: CASSLAVTSGNTGELFF
clone_size: few; d_call: -; v_call: TRBV12-3/TRBV12-4; j_call: TRBJ1-3; cdr3_nt: TGTGCCAGCAGTTTAAAGCGGCCCTCTGGAAACACCATATATTTT; cdr3_aa: CASSLKRPSGNTIYF
clone_size: -; d_call: -; v_call: TRBV5-4; j_call: TRBJ2-1; cdr3_nt: TGTGCCAGCAGCTCCGCGTCTCTAGCGAATGAGCAGTTCTTC; cdr3_aa: CASSSASLANEQFF
clone_size: many; d_call: -; v_call: TRBV4-1; j_call: TRBJ1-1; cdr3_nt: TGCGCCAGCAGCCAAGGTCCGATGCCGAACACTGAAGCTTTCTTT; cdr3_aa: CASSQGPMPNTEAFF
clone_size: few; d_call: TRBD2; v_call: TRBV4-2; j_call: TRBJ2-7; cdr3_nt: TGTGCCAGCAGCCAAGATTGGGCGGGTACTAGCGGGAATTCCTACGAGCAGTACTTC; cdr3_aa: CASSQDWAGTSGNSYEQYF
clone_size: once; d_call: TRBD2; v_call: TRBV29-1; j_call: TRBJ2-7; cdr3_nt: TGCAGCGTTGAAGGGGGGACTAGCGGGAGTTCGTACGAGCAGTACTTC; cdr3_aa: CSVEGGTSGSSYEQYF
clone_size: -; d_call: TRBD2; v_call: TRBV6-2/TRBV6-3; j_call: TRBJ2-7; cdr3_nt: TGTGCCAGCAGTTACCGCCTAGCGGACTACGAGCAGTACTTC; cdr3_aa: CASSYRLADYEQYF
clone_size: -; d_call: TRBD1; v_call: TRBV25-1; j_call: TRBJ1-2; cdr3_nt: TGTGCCAGCAGCAGGACAGGGTCGGGCGGCTACACCTTC; cdr3_aa: CASSRTGSGGYTF
clone_size: few; d_call: TRBD1; v_call: TRBV9; j_call: TRBJ2-2; cdr3_nt: TGTGCCAGCAGCGTAGGGACAGGAGACACCGGGGAGCTGTTTTTT; cdr3_aa: CASSVGTGDTGELFF
clone_size: -; d_call: -; v_call: TRBV28; j_call: TRBJ2-5; cdr3_nt: TGTGCCAGCAGTCGGCGGGGACCCCAAGAGACCCAGTACTTC; cdr3_aa: CASSRRGPQETQYF
clone_size: -; d_call: -; v_call: TRBV29-1; j_call: TRBJ2-2; cdr3_nt: TGCAGCGTTGCCTTAAGACCGGGGAGCACCGGGGAGCTGTTTTTT; cdr3_aa: CSVALRPGSTGELFF
clone_size: -; d_call: TRBD2; v_call: TRBV11-3; j_call: TRBJ2-1; cdr3_nt: TGTGCCAGCAGCTTCGGGACTAGTGTAATTCGTGTCAATGAGCAGTTCTTC; cdr3_aa: CASSFGTSVIRVNEQFF
clone_size: few; d_call: -; v_call: TRBV9; j_call: TRBJ2-3; cdr3_nt: TGTGCCAGCAGCGTAGTGGGGAGCACAGATACGCAGTATTTT; cdr3_aa: CASSVVGSTDTQYF
clone_size: -; d_call: TRBD1; v_call: TRBV6-6; j_call: TRBJ2-7; cdr3_nt: TGTGCCAGCAGTAAGGGAGGGACAGGGTCCGAGCAGTACTTC; cdr3_aa: CASSKGGTGSEQYF
clone_size: -; d_call: TRBD1; v_call: TRBV12-3/TRBV12-4; j_call: TRBJ1-2; cdr3_nt: TGTGCCAGCAGCGACAGGGGCGCTAGCTATGGCTACACCTTC; cdr3_aa: CASSDRGASYGYTF
clone_size: -; d_call: -; v_call: TRBV29-1; j_call: TRBJ1-1; cdr3_nt: TGCAGCGTTGAAAAGGCTCCCCGGAGCACTGAAGCTTTCTTT; cdr3_aa: CSVEKAPRSTEAFF
clone_size: once; d_call: -; v_call: TRBV12-3/TRBV12-4; j_call: TRBJ1-4; cdr3_nt: TGTGCCAGCAGTCTCGAAGTCCTGGCCGGAAAACTGTTTTTT; cdr3_aa: CASSLEVLAGKLFF
clone_size: -; d_call: TRBD2; v_call: TRBV6-2/TRBV6-3; j_call: TRBJ2-2; cdr3_nt: TGTGCCAGCACCGACGCGGAGGTAGCGGGCACCGGGGAGCTGTTTTTT; cdr3_aa: CASTDAEVAGTGELFF